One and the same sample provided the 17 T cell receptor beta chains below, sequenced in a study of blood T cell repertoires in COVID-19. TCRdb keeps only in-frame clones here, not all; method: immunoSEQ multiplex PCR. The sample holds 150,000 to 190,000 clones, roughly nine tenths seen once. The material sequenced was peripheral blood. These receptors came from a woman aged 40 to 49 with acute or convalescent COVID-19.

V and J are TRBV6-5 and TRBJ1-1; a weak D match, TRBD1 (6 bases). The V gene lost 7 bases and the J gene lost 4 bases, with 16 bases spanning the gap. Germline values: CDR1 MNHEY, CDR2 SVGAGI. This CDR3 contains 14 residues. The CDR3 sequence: CASTSTGSGTEAFF. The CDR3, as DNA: TGTGCCAGCACCTCAACAGGGAGTGGCACTGAAGCTTTCTTT.

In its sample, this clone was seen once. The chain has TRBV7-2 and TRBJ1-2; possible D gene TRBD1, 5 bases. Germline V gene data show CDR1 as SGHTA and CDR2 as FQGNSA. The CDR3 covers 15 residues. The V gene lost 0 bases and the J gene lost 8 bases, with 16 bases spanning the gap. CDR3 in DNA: TGTGCCAGCAGCTTAGCGCGCCGTCAGGGTCTGGGCTACACCTTC. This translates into CASSLARRQGLGYTF.

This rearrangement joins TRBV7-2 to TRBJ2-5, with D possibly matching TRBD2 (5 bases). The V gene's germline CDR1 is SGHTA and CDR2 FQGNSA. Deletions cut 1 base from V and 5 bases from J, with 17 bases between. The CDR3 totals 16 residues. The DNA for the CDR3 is TGTGCCAGCAGCTTAGGTACGCTAGCTTCATTGGAGACCCAGTACTTC. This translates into CASSLGTLASLETQYF.

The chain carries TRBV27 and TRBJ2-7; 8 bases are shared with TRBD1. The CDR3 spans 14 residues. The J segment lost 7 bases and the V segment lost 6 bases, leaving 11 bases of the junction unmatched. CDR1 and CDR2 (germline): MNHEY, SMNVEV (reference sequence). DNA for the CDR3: TGTGCCAGCAGACAGGGGGTCGGGGGTTGGGAGCAGTACTTC. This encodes CASRQGVGGWEQYF.

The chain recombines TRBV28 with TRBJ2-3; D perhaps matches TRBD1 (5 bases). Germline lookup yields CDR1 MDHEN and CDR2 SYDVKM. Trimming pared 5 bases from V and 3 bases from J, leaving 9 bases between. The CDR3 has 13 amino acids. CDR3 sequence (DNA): TGTGCCAGCAGTGCCCACAGGACAGATACGCAGTATTTT. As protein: CASSAHRTDTQYF.

The CDR3 sequence: CASSPNMDTTYEQYF. The CDR3 DNA reads TGTGCCAGCAGCCCTAACATGGACACCACCTACGAGCAGTACTTC. The rearrangement joins TRBV13 to TRBJ2-7, with D perhaps matching TRBD1 (5 bases). Germline V gene data show CDR1 as PRHDT and CDR2 as FYEKMQ (reference sequence). The CDR3 contains 15 residues. Trimming cost V 5 bases and J 2 bases, with 16 bases left between them.

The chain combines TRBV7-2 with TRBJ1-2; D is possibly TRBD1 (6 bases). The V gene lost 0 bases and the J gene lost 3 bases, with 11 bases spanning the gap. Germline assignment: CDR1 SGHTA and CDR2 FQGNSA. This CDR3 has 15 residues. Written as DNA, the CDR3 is TGTGCCAGCAGCTTAGCTCAGGGGACATACTATGGCTACACCTTC. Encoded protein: CASSLAQGTYYGYTF.

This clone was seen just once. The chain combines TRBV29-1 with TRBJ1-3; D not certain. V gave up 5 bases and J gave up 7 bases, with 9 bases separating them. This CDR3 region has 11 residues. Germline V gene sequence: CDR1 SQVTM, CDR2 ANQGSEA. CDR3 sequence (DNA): TGCAGCGTTTCGGAGGCGAACACCATATATTTT. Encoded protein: CSVSEANTIYF.

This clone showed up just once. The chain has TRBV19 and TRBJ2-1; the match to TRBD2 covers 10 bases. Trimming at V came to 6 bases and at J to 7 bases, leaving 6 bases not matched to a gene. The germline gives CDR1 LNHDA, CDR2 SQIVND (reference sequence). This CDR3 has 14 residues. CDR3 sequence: CASSIPGLANEQFF. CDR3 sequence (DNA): TGTGCCAGTAGCATCCCGGGACTAGCGAATGAGCAGTTCTTC.

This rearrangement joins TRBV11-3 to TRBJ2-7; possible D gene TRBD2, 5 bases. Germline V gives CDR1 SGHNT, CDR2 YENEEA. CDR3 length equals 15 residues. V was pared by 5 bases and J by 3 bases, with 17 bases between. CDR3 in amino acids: CASSTALSAGYEQYF. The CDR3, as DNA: TGTGCCAGCAGCACAGCGTTGAGCGCGGGCTACGAGCAGTACTTC. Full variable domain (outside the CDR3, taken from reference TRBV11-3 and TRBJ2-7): EAGVVQSPRYKIIEKKQPVAFWCNPISGHNTLYWYLQNLGQGPELLIRYENEEAVDDSQLPKDRFSAERLKGVDSTLKIQPAELGDSAVYLCASSTALSAGYEQYFGPGTRLTVT.

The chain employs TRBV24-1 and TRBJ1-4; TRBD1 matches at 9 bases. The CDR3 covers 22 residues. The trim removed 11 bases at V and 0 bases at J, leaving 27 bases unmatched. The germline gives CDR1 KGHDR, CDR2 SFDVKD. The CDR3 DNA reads TGTGCCATCTACCGGCCGGGACAGGGCCTTTTTTCCCTCACAGCAACTAATGAAAAACTGTTTTTT. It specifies CAIYRPGQGLFSLTATNEKLFF.

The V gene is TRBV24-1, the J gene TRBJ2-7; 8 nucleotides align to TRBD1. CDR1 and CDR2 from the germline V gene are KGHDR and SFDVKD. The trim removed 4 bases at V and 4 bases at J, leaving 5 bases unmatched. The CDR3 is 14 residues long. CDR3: CATSEGTGGYEQYF. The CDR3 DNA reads TGTGCCACCAGTGAGGGGACAGGTGGTTACGAGCAGTACTTC.

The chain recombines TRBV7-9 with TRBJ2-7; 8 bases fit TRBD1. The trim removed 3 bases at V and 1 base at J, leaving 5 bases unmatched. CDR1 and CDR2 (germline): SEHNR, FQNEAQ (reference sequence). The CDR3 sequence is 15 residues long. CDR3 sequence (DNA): TGTGCCAGCAGCTTCCCAGGGGGCAGGTCCTACGAGCAGTACTTC. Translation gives CASSFPGGRSYEQYF.

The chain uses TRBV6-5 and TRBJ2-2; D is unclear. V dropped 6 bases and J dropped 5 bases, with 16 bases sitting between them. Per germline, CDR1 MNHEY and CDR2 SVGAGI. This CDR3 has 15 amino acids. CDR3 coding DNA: TGTGCCAGCAGCGGTCGGCTAGGTTATACCGGGGAGCTGTTTTTT. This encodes CASSGRLGYTGELFF.

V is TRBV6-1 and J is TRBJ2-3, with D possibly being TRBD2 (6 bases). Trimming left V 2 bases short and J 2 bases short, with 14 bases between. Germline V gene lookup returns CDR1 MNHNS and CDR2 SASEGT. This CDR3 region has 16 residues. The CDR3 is CASSEWRRGTTDTQYF. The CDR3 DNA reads TGTGCCAGCAGTGAATGGCGGCGGGGTACCACAGATACGCAGTATTTT.

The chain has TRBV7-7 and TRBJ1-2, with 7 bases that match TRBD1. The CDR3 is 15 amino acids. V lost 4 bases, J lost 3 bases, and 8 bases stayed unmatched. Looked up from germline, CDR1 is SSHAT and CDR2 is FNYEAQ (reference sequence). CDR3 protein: CASSSRTGSDYGYTF. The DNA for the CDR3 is TGTGCCAGCAGCTCCAGGACAGGCAGTGACTATGGCTACACCTTC. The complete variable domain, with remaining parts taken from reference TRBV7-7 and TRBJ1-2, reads GAGVSQSPRYKVTKRGQDVTLRCDPISSHATLYWYQQALGQGPEFLTYFNYEAQPDKSGLPSDRFSAERPEGSISTLTIQRTEQRDSAMYRCASSSRTGSDYGYTFGSGTRLTVV.

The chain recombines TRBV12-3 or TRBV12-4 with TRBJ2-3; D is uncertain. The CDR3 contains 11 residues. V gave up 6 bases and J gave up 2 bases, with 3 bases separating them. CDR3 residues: CASRYTDTQYF. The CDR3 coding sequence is TGTGCCAGCAGATACACAGATACGCAGTATTTT.